The sequence of this T cell receptor (beta chain) was determined in a study of beta chain features in type 1 diabetes. What was sequenced were expressed TCRB transcripts, since all of the isolated RNA had been reverse transcribed. Clones were read by immunoSEQ multiplex PCR, and TCRdb kept only the in-frame ones, dropping some. The profile shows 160,000 or so clones, more than 9.5% of them singletons. CDR1 and CDR2 (germline): SQVTM, ANQGSEA. The V gene lost 0 bases and the J gene lost 6 bases, with 11 bases spanning the gap. The CDR3 extends over 13 amino acids. The sequencing input was central memory CD4+ T cells from blood. The chain carries TRBV29-1 and TRBJ1-2; D gene ambiguous. The origin of this receptor is a man between 18 and 29 years old in good health. CDR3 sequence (DNA): TGCAGCGTTGAAGAGTCGGCACCTCATGGCTACACCTTC. This gives the protein CSVEESAPHGYTF.